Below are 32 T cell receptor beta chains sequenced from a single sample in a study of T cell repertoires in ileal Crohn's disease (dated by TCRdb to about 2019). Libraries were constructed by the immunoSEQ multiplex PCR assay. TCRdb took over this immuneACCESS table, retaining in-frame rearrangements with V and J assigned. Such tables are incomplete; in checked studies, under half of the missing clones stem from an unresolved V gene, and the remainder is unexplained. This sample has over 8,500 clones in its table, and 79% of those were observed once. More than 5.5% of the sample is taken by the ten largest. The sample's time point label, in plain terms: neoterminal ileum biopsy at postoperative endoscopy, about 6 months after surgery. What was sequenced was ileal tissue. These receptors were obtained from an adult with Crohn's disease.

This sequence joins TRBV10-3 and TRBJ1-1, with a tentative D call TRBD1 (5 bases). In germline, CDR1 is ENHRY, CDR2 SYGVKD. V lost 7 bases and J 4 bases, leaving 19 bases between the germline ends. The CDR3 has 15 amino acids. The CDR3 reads CAIKGDLGVGTEAFF. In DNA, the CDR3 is TGTGCCATCAAAGGGGATTTAGGGGTTGGCACTGAAGCTTTCTTT.

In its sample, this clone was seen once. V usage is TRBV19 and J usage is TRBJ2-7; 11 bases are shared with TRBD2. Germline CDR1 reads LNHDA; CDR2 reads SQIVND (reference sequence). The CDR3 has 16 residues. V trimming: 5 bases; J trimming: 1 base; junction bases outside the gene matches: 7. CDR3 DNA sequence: TGTGCCAGTAGTCCCGACTCTAGCGGGGGGTCCTACGAGCAGTACTTC. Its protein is CASSPDSSGGSYEQYF.

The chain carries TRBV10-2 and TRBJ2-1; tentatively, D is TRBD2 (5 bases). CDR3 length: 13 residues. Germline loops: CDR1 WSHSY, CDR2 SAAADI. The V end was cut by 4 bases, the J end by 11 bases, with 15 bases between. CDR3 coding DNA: TGCGCCAGCAGTGGTACCGAGACTAATCAGCAGTTCTTC. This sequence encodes CASSGTETNQQFF.

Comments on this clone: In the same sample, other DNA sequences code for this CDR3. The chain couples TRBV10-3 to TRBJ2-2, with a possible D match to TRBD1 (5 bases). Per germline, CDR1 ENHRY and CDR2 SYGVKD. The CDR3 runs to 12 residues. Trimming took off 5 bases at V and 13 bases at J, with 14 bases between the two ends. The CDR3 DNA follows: TGTGCCATCAGTAAGCCGGGCCAGGGGCTGTTTTTT. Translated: CAISKPGQGLFF.

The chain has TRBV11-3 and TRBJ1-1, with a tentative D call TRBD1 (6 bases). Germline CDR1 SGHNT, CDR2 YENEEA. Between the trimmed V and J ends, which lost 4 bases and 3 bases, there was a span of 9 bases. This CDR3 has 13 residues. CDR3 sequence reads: CASSSAGDTEAFF. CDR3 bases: TGTGCCAGCAGCTCGGCAGGGGACACTGAAGCTTTCTTT.

CDR3 region: CASRPTGAPGNQPQHF. CDR3 coding DNA: TGTGCCAGTAGGCCTACAGGGGCGCCCGGCAATCAGCCCCAGCATTTT. V and J are TRBV19 and TRBJ1-5, with 7 bases matching TRBD1. The CDR3 is made up of 16 amino acids. CDR1 is LNHDA and CDR2 is SQIVND in the germline V gene (reference sequence). V shed 6 bases and J 2 bases; nucleotides not matched to a gene: 10. Together with reference TRBV19 and TRBJ1-5, the CDR3 gives the full variable domain: DGGITQSPKYLFRKEGQNVTLSCEQNLNHDAMYWYRQDPGQGLRLIYYSQIVNDFQKGDIAEGYSVSREKKESFPLTVTSAQKNPTAFYLCASRPTGAPGNQPQHFGDGTRLSIL.

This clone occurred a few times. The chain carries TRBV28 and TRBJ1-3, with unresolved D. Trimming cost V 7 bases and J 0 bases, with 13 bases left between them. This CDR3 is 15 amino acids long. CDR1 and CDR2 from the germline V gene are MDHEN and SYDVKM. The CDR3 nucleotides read TGTGCCAGCAATAGAAAAACAGACTCTGGAAACACCATATATTTT. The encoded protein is CASNRKTDSGNTIYF. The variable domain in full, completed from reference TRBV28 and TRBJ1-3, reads DVKVTQSSRYLVKRTGEKVFLECVQDMDHENMFWYRQDPGLGLRLIYFSYDVKMKEKGDIPEGYSVSREKKERFSLILESASTNQTSMYLCASNRKTDSGNTIYFGEGSWLTVV.

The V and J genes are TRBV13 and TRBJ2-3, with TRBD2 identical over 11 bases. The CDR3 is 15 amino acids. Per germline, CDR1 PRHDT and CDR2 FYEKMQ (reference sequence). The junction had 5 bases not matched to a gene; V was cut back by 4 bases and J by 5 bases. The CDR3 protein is CASSSRLAGLDTQYF. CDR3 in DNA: TGTGCCAGCAGCTCCAGACTAGCGGGGTTAGATACGCAGTATTTT.

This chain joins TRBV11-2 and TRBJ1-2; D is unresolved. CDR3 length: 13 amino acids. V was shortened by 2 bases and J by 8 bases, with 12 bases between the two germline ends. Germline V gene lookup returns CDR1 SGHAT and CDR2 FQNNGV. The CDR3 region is CASSLSGAGGYTF. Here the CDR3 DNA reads TGTGCCAGCAGCTTAAGCGGAGCTGGAGGCTACACCTTC.

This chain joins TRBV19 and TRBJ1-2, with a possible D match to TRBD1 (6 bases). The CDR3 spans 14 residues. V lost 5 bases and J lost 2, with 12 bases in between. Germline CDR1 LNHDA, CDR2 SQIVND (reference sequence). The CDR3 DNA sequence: TGTGCCAGTAGTCGGGGGGGGCGAAACTATGGCTACACCTTC. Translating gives CASSRGGRNYGYTF.

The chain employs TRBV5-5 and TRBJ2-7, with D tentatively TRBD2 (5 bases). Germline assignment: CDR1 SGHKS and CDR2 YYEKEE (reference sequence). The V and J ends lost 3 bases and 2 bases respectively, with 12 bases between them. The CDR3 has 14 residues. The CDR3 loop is CASSYGGNTYEQYF. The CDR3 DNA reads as TGTGCCAGCAGCTACGGAGGAAACACCTACGAGCAGTACTTC.

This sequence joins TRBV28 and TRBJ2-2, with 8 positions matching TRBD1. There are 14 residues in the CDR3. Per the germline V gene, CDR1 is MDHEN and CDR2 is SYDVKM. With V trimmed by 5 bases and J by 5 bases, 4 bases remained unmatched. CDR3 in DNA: TGTGCCAGCAGTACGGACAGGGTGACCGGGGAGCTGTTTTTT. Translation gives CASSTDRVTGELFF. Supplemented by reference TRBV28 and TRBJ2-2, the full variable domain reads DVKVTQSSRYLVKRTGEKVFLECVQDMDHENMFWYRQDPGLGLRLIYFSYDVKMKEKGDIPEGYSVSREKKERFSLILESASTNQTSMYLCASSTDRVTGELFFGEGSRLTVL.

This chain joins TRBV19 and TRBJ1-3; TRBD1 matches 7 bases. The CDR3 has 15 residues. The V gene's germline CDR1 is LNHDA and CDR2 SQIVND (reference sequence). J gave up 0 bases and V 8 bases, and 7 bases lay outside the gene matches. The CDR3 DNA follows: TGTGCCAGTCGCCCCGGGACAGCCTCTGGAAACACCATATATTTT. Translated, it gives CASRPGTASGNTIYF.

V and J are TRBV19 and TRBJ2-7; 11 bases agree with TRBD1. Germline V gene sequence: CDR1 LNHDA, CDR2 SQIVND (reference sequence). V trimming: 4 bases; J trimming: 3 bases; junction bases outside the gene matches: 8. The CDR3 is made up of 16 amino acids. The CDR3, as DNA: TGTGCCAGTAGTAATTGGGCCGGGACAGGGGGCTACGAGCAGTACTTC. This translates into CASSNWAGTGGYEQYF.

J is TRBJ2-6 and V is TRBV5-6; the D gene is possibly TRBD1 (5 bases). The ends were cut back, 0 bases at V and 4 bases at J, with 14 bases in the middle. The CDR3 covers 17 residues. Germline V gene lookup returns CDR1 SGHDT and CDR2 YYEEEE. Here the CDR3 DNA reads TGTGCCAGCAGCTTGGGACAGCATATCGCCGGGGCCAACGTCCTGACTTTC. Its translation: CASSLGQHIAGANVLTF.

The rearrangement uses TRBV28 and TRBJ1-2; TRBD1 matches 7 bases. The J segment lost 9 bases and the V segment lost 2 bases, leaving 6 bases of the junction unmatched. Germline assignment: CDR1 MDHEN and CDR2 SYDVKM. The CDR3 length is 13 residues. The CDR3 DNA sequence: TGTGCCAGCAGTTTAGACCCAGGGGGGAGCTACACCTTC. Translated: CASSLDPGGSYTF.

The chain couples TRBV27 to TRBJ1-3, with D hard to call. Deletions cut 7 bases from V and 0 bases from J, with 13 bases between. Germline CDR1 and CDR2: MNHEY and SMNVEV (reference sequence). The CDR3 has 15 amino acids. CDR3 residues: CASKGAGYSGNTIYF. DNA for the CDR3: TGTGCCAGCAAGGGAGCAGGCTACTCTGGAAACACCATATATTTT.

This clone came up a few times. CDR3 DNA: TGTGCCAGCAGTGAACAGGGGGCCGGCGGAAACACCATATATTTT. Translating it yields CASSEQGAGGNTIYF. The chain employs TRBV6-1 and TRBJ1-3, with TRBD1 matching over 8 bases. V shed 2 bases and J 4 bases; nucleotides not matched to a gene: 4. This CDR3 region has 15 residues. Germline CDR1 and CDR2: MNHNS and SASEGT.

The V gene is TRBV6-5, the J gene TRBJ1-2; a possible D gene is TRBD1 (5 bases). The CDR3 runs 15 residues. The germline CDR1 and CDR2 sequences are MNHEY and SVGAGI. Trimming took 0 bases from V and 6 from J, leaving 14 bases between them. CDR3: CASSYSGGIADGYTF. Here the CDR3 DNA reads TGTGCCAGCAGTTACTCGGGGGGGATAGCGGATGGCTACACCTTC.

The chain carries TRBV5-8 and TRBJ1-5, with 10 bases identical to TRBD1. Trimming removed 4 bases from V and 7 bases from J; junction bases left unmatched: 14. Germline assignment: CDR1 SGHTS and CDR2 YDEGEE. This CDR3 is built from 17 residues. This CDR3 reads CASSRKGQGIGKQPQHF. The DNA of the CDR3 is TGTGCCAGCAGCCGAAAGGGACAGGGGATAGGAAAACAGCCCCAGCATTTT.

CDR3 nucleotides: TGTGCCAGCAGAACAGGGGGTGCCTACGAGCAGTACTTC. Translated: CASRTGGAYEQYF. The chain links TRBV25-1 to TRBJ2-7; TRBD1 agrees at 8 bases. Germline values: CDR1 MGHDK, CDR2 SYGVNS. This CDR3 has 13 amino acids. J was trimmed by 2 bases and V by 6 bases; bases with no gene match: 3.

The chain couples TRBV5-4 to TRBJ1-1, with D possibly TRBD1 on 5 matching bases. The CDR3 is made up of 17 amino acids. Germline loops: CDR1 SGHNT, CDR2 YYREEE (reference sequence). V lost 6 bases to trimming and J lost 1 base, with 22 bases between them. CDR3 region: CASIPGGGGASNTEAFF. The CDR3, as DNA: TGTGCCAGCATCCCGGGGGGGGGAGGGGCCTCGAACACTGAAGCTTTCTTT.

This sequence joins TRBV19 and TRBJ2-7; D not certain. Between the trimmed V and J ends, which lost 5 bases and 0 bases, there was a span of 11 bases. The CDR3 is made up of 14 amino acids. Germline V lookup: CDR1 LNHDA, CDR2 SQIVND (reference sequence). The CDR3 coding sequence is TGTGCCAGTAGTTACTCACAGTCCTCCTACGAGCAGTACTTC. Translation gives CASSYSQSSYEQYF.

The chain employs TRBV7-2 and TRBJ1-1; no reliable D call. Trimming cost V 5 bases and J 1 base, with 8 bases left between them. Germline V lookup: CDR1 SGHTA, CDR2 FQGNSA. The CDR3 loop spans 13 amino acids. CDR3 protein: CASSVTWNTEAFF. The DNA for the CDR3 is TGTGCCAGCAGCGTCACTTGGAACACTGAAGCTTTCTTT.

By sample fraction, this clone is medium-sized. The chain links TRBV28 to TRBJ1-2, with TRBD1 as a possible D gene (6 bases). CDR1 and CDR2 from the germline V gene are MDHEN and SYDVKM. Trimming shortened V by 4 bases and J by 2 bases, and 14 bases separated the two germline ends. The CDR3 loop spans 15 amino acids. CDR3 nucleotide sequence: TGTGCCAGCAGTTCCATTCGGACAGACAACTATGGCTACACCTTC. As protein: CASSSIRTDNYGYTF.

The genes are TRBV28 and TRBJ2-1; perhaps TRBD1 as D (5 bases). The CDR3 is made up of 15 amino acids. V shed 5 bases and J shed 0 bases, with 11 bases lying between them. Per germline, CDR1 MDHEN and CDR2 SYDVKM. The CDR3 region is CASSREGASYNEQFF. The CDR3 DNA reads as TGTGCCAGCAGTCGTGAAGGGGCCTCCTACAATGAGCAGTTCTTC.

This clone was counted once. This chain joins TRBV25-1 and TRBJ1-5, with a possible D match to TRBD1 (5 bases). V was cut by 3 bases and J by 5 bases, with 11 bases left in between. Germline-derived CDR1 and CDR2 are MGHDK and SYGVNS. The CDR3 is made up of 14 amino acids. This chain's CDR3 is CASSEPGRYQPQHF. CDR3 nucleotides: TGTGCCAGCAGTGAGCCAGGGCGCTATCAGCCCCAGCATTTT.

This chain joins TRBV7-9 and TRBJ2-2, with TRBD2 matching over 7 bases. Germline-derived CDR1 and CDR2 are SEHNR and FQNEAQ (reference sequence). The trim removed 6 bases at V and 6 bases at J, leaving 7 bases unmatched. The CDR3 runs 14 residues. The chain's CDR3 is CASSNQRGAGELFF. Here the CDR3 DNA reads TGTGCCAGCAGTAATCAGCGGGGAGCCGGGGAGCTGTTTTTT.

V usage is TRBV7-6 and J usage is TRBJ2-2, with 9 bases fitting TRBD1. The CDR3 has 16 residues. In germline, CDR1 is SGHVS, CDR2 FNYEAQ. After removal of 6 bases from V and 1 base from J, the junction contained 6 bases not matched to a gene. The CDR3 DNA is TGTGCCAGCAGTGAGACAGGGGGACTGAACACCGGGGAGCTGTTTTTT. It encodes CASSETGGLNTGELFF.

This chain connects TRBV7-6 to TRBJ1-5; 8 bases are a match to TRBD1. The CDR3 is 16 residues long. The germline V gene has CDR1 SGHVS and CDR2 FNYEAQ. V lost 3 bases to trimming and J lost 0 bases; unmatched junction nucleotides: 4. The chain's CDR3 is CASSLDRAPSNQPQHF. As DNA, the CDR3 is TGTGCCAGCAGCTTGGACAGGGCACCTAGCAATCAGCCCCAGCATTTT.

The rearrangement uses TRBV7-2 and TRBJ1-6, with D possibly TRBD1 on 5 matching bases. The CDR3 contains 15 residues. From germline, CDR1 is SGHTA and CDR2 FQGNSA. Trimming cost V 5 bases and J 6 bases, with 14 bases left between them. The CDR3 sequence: CASSGRSGANSPLHF. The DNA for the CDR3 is TGTGCCAGCAGCGGACGGAGCGGGGCTAATTCACCCCTCCACTTT.

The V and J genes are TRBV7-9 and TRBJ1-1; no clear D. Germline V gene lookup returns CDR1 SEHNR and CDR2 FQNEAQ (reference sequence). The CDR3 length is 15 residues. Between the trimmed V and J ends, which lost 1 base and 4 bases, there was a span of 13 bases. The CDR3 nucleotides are TGTGCCAGCAGCTTAGGACCGGAGGGATCCACTGAAGCTTTCTTT. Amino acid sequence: CASSLGPEGSTEAFF. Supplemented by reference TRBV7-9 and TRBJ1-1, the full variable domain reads DTGVSQNPRHKITKRGQNVTFRCDPISEHNRLYWYRQTLGQGPEFLTYFQNEAQLEKSRLLSDRFSAERPKGSFSTLEIQRTEQGDSAMYLCASSLGPEGSTEAFFGQGTRLTVV.